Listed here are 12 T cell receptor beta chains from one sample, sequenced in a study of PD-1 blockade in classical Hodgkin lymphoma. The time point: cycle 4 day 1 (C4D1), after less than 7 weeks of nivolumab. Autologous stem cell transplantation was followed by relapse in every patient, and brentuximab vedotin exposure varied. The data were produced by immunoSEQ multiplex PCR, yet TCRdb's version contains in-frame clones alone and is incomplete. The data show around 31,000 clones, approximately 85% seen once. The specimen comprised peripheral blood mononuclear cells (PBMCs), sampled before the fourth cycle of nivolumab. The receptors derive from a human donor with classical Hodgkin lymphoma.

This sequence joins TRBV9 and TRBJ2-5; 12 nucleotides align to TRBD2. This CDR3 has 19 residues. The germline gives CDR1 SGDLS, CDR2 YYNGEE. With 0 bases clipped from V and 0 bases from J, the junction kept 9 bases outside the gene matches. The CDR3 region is CASSVGTSGAGLYQETQYF. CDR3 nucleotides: TGTGCCAGCAGCGTAGGGACTAGCGGGGCGGGACTGTACCAAGAGACCCAGTACTTC. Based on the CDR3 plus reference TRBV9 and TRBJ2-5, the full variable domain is DSGVTQTPKHLITATGQRVTLRCSPRSGDLSVYWYQQSLDQGLQFLIQYYNGEERAKGNILERFSAQQFPDLHSELNLSSLELGDSALYFCASSVGTSGAGLYQETQYFGPGTRLLVL.

The DNA for the CDR3 is TGTGCCAGCAGCGCGTTCCCCCCACAGGGTAGCCACTATGGCTACACCTTC. Its translation is CASSAFPPQGSHYGYTF. The chain uses TRBV5-6 and TRBJ1-2, with a weak D call TRBD1 (6 bases). With 4 bases removed from V and 3 bases from J, the gap between germline ends came to 22 bases. Germline V lookup: CDR1 SGHDT, CDR2 YYEEEE. The CDR3 has 17 residues.

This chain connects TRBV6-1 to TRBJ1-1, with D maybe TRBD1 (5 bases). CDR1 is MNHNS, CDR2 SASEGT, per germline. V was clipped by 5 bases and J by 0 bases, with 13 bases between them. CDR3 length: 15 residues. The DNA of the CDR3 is TGTGCCAGCAGTAGGGACCAGGTTCTGAACACTGAAGCTTTCTTT. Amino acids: CASSRDQVLNTEAFF.

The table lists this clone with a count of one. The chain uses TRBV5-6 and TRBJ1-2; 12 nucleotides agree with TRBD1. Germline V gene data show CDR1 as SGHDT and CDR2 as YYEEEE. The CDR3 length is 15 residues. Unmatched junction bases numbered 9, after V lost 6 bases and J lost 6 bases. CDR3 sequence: CASTQRGQGADGYTF. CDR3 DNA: TGTGCCAGCACCCAGAGGGGACAGGGGGCAGATGGCTACACCTTC.

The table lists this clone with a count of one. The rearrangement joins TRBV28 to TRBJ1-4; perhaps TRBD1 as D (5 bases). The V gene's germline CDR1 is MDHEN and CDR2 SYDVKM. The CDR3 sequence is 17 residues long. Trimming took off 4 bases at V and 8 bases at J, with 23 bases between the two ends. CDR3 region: CASSYEFEGPTEEKLFF. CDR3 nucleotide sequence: TGTGCCAGCAGTTACGAGTTCGAGGGGCCCACCGAGGAAAAACTGTTTTTT.

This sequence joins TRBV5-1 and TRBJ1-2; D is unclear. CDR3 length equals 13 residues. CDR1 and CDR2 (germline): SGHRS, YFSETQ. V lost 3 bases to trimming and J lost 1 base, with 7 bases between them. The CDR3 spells CASSYFSNYGYTF. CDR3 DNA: TGCGCCAGCAGCTACTTCAGTAACTATGGCTACACCTTC. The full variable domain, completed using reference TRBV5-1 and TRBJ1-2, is KAGVTQTPRYLIKTRGQQVTLSCSPISGHRSVSWYQQTPGQGLQFLFEYFSETQRNKGNFPGRFSGRQFSNSRSEMNVSTLELGDSALYLCASSYFSNYGYTFGSGTRLTVV.

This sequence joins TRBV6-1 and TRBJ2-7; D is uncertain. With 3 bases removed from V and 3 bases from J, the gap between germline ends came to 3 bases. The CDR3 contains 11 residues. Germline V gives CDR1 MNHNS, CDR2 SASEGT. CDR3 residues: CASSDLYEQYV. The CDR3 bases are TGTGCCAGCAGTGACCTCTACGAGCAGTACGTC.

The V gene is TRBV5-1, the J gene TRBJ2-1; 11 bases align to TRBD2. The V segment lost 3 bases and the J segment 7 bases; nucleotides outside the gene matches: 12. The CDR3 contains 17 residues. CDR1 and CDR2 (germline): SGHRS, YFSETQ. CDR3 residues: CASSSGTSGPRGNEQFF. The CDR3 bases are TGCGCCAGCAGCTCCGGGACTAGCGGCCCCAGGGGTAATGAGCAGTTCTTC.

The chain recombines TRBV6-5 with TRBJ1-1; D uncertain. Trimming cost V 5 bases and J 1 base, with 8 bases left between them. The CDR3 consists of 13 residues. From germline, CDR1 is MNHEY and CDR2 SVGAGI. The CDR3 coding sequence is TGTGCCAGCAGTCACACAGAGAACACTGAAGCTTTCTTT. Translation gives CASSHTENTEAFF.

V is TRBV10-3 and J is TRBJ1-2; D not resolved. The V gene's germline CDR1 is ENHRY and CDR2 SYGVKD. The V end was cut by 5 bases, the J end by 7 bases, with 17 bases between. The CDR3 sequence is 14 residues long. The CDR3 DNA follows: TGTGCCATCAGTAGAGCCGGGGATTTCCGTGGCTACACCTTC. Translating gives CAISRAGDFRGYTF.

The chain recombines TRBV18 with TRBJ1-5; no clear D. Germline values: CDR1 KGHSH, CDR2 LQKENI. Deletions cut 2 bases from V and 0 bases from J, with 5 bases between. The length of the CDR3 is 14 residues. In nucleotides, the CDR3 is TGTGCCAGCTCACCAGGGTTTAGCAATCAGCCCCAGCATTTT. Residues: CASSPGFSNQPQHF.

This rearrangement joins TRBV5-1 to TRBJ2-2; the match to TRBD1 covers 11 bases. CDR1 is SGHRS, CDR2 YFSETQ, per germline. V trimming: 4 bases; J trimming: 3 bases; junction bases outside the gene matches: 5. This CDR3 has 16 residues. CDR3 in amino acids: CASSPRDRGDTGELFF. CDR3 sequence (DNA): TGCGCCAGCAGCCCACGGGACAGGGGGGACACCGGGGAGCTGTTTTTT.